Listed below are T cell receptor beta chains from one sample, sequenced in a study of ipilimumab plus nivolumab after autologous stem cell transplantation. Profiled with immunoSEQ multiplex PCR; TCRdb holds only in-frame clones, not every one. The sample contains approximately 80,000 clones, 83% of which appear only once. The sample consisted of PBMCs, taken in a trial of ipilimumab plus nivolumab as post-transplant consolidation. All receptors derive from a male donor with diffuse large B-cell lymphoma. The CDR3 runs from the conserved cysteine through the conserved F or W. Fields, in order: D gene, V gene, clone size, J gene, CDR3 DNA, CDR3 protein. A D gene is named only where the DNA matches it firmly. Size values are once, few and many counts, or a class for expanded clones, and some rows have none.

d_gene: .
v_gene: TRBV5-1
abundance: .
j_gene: TRBJ2-3
CDR3nt: TGCGCCAGCAGCCAGACTTCCGTGAGAGTTAAGGGAACAGATACGCAGTATTTT
CDR3aa: CASSQTSVRVKGTDTQYF

d_gene: .
v_gene: TRBV7-3
abundance: .
j_gene: TRBJ2-3
CDR3nt: TGTGCCAGCAGCTTATCCGGTGTGGATACGCAGTATTTT
CDR3aa: CASSLSGVDTQYF

d_gene: .
v_gene: TRBV30
abundance: .
j_gene: TRBJ2-2
CDR3nt: TGTGCCTGGAGTTATACCGGGGAGCTGTTTTTT
CDR3aa: CAWSYTGELFF

d_gene: .
v_gene: TRBV7-9
abundance: once
j_gene: TRBJ2-1
CDR3nt: TGTGCCAGCAGCTTTAGGTCTCGCTCCTACAATGAGCAGTTCTTC
CDR3aa: CASSFRSRSYNEQFF

d_gene: .
v_gene: TRBV6-1
abundance: .
j_gene: TRBJ2-1
CDR3nt: TGTGCCAGCAGTGAGCCCCGAGGCGACGCACGGTTTGAGCAGTTCTTC
CDR3aa: CASSEPRGDARFEQFF

d_gene: .
v_gene: TRBV7-3
abundance: .
j_gene: TRBJ1-6
CDR3nt: TGTGCCAGCAGCTCCACCGGGACCCAAGGATCACCCCTCCACTTT
CDR3aa: CASSSTGTQGSPLHF

d_gene: .
v_gene: TRBV21-1
abundance: once
j_gene: TRBJ1-6
CDR3nt: TGTGCCAGCAGCATAAGAGACTCCTATAATTCACCCCTCCACTTT
CDR3aa: CASSIRDSYNSPLHF

d_gene: TRBD2
v_gene: TRBV11-2
abundance: .
j_gene: TRBJ2-3
CDR3nt: TGTGCCAGCAGCCTTAGCGGGGAGGATACGCAGTATTTT
CDR3aa: CASSLSGEDTQYF

d_gene: .
v_gene: TRBV11-3
abundance: .
j_gene: TRBJ2-2
CDR3nt: TGTGCCAGCAGCTTACGAGCGGGACAAGACACCGGGGAGCTGTTTTTT
CDR3aa: CASSLRAGQDTGELFF

d_gene: .
v_gene: TRBV6-1
abundance: .
j_gene: TRBJ1-6
CDR3nt: TGTGCCAGCAGTGAGGTTCGATCCTATAATTCACCCCTCCACTTT
CDR3aa: CASSEVRSYNSPLHF

d_gene: TRBD1
v_gene: TRBV27
abundance: .
j_gene: TRBJ2-1
CDR3nt: TGTGCCAGCAGTCTCCTAAGGACAGGGGTTGAGCAGTTCTTC
CDR3aa: CASSLLRTGVEQFF

d_gene: .
v_gene: TRBV11-1
abundance: .
j_gene: TRBJ2-7
CDR3nt: TGTGCCAGCAGCTTAGCCTTTCGGAACCCGCAGTACTTC
CDR3aa: CASSLAFRNPQYF

d_gene: TRBD1
v_gene: TRBV6-1
abundance: .
j_gene: TRBJ1-2
CDR3nt: TGTGCCAGCAGGGTACAGGGGATAGAGGGCTACACCTTC
CDR3aa: CASRVQGIEGYTF

d_gene: .
v_gene: TRBV6-6
abundance: .
j_gene: TRBJ2-7
CDR3nt: TGTGCCAGCAGTTACTCCGGGACGGCAGGCTACGAGCAGTACTTC
CDR3aa: CASSYSGTAGYEQYF

d_gene: .
v_gene: TRBV10-3
abundance: .
j_gene: TRBJ2-3
CDR3nt: TGTGCCATCAGTGAGTTTGCAGCTGATACGCAGTATTTT
CDR3aa: CAISEFAADTQYF

d_gene: .
v_gene: TRBV6-5
abundance: .
j_gene: TRBJ2-5
CDR3nt: TGTGCCACCATTTCGCCCTGGGACGGCCAAGAGACCCAGTACTTC
CDR3aa: CATISPWDGQETQYF

d_gene: .
v_gene: TRBV14
abundance: few
j_gene: TRBJ1-6
CDR3nt: TGTGCCAGCAGCCCCCCGGGACAATATAATTCACCCCTCCACTTT
CDR3aa: CASSPPGQYNSPLHF